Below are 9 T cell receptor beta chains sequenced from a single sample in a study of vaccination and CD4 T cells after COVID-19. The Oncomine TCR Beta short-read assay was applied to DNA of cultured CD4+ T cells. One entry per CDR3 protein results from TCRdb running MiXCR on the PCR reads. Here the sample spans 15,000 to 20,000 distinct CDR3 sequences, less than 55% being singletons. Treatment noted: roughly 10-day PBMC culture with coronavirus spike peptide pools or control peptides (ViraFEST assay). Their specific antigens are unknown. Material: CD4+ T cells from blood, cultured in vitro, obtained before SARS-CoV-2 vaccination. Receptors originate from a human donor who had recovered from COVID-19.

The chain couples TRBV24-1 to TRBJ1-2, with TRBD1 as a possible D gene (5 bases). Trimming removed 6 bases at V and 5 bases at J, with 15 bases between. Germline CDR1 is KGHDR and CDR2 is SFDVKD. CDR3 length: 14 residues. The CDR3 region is CATSLRDRTYGYTF. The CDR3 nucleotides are TGTGCCACCAGTTTAAGGGACCGCACGTATGGCTACACCTTC.

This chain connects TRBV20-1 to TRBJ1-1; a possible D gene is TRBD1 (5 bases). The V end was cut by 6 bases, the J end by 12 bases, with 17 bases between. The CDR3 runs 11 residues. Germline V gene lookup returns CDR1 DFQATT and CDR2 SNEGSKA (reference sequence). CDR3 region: CSATRRGGTFF. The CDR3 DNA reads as TGCAGTGCCACTCGGAGGGGCGGAACTTTCTTT.

CDR3: CASSLRQGAFDTEAFF. The CDR3 DNA reads as TGTGCCAGCAGCTTACGACAGGGGGCCTTCGACACTGAAGCTTTCTTT. J is TRBJ1-1 and V is TRBV7-2, with 10 bases lining up with TRBD1. CDR3 size: 16 residues. With 2 bases clipped from V and 3 bases from J, the junction kept 6 bases outside the gene matches. Germline loops: CDR1 SGHTA, CDR2 FQGNSA.

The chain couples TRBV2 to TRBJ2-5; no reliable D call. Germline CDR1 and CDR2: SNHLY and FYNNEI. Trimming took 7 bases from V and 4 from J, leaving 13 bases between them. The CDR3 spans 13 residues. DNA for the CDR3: TGTGCCAGCACCGACCAGGCTTTAGAGACCCAGTACTTC. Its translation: CASTDQALETQYF.

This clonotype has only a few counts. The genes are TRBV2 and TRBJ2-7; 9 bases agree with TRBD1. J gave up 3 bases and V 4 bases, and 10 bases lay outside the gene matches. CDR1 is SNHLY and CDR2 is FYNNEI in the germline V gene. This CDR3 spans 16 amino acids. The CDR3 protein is CASSGLRTGAVYEQYF. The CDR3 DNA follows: TGTGCCAGCAGTGGACTGAGGACAGGGGCCGTCTACGAGCAGTACTTC.

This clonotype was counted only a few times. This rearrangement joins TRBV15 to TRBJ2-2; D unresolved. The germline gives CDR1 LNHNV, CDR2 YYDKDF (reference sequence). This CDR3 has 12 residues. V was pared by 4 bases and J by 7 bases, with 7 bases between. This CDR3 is CATSTRHGELFF. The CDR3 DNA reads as TGTGCCACCAGCACCCGTCACGGGGAGCTGTTTTTT.

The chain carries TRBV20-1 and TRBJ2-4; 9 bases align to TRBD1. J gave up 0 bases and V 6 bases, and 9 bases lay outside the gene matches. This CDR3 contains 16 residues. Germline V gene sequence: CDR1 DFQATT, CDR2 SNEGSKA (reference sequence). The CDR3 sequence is CSADRQGGLAKNIQYF. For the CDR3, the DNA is TGCAGTGCCGACCGACAGGGGGGACTAGCCAAAAACATTCAGTACTTC.

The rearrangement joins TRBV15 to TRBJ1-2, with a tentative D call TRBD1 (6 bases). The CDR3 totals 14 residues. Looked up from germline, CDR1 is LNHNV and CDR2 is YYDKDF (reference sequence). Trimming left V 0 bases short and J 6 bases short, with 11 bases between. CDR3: CATSRDRGRHGYTF. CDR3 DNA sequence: TGTGCCACCAGCAGAGATCGGGGGCGGCATGGCTACACCTTC.

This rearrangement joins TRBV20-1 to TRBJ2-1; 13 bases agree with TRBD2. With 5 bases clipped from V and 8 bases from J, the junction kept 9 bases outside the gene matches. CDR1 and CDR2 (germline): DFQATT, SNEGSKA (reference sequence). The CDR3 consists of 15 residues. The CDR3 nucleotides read TGCAGTGCTGACTCGACTAGCGGGAGGCGGGATGAGCAGTTCTTC. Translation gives CSADSTSGRRDEQFF.